Detailed here is one T cell receptor beta chain. The clone's antigen remains unknown. Base qualities are not provided; no much larger clone lies one nucleotide away. The immunoSEQ Assay, a bias-controlled multiplex PCR, was used to amplify TCRbeta CDR3 regions from genomic DNA. The study's own analysis went as follows. Nucleated cell counts per sample were estimated from amplification of reference gene primers within the assay. Sequence reads were collapsed and filtered to measure the absolute abundance of every unique TCRbeta CDR3 rearrangement. For each sample, productive Simpson clonality was calculated as the square root of Simpson's diversity index across productive rearrangements. The immuneACCESS repertoire file appears here via TCRdb, limited to in-frame rearrangements. These files lack a portion of the clones; in checked studies, under half of the deficit traces to unresolved V genes, and the cause of the others is not known. V and J calls and clone size are given by that table; D and trimming were obtained from the DNA. The sample profile shows a few hundred thousand clones; 70% to 90% of them were found once. The top ten hold roughly 6% of the sample.

V is pared back by 0 bases and J by 1 base, with 6 bases lying between the germline termini. From the cysteine through the phenylalanine, the CDR3 covers 13 amino acids. Only the CDR3 DNA stays, 39 bases, in frame from base 1. As encoded in the germline V gene (reference sequence), CDR1 is GTSNPN while CDR2 is SVGIG. At one collaborating source in Seattle, patients were enrolled during active infection and were followed longitudinally through the course of disease. Each collaborating institution followed its own protocols to collect whole blood in K2EDTA tubes. For TCRbeta analysis, collaborators shipped samples in one of three forms: frozen whole blood, isolated PBMCs, or DNA extracted from either of those sample types. This specimen belongs to a study of blood T cell repertoires in COVID-19 (dated by TCRdb to the early 2020s). At the level of the whole study: The collaborator samples originated in the United States, Italy and Spain and spanned the acute and convalescent phases of COVID-19. The prospective study material was composed of cDNA or gDNA derived from T cells, B-cell-depleted T cells, or PBMCs. The dataset comprised deeply sampled blood TCRbeta repertoires from subjects exposed to, actively infected with, or recovered from COVID-19. The repertoires were made available in a free public database intended to serve as a resource for research on the immune response to SARS-CoV-2. Samples were obtained from the ongoing ImmuneRACE study (first 160 participants) and from over a thousand subjects provided by 6 global collaborators. Sample metadata almost always included a de-identified subject ID, COVID-19 status, age in years and sex. Where available, HLA class I and class II types were taken from metadata supplied by the sample provider and were not determined by assay-based typing.

Overall study results and their limits: The amount of clinical and demographic metadata varied by source and participant and was provided uncurated.

This sequence was found in a woman under 40 with COVID-19, enrolled during active disease. Sample: peripheral blood. The chain is assembled from TRBV30 and TRBJ1-2; the D gene identity is not certain. The sequenced DNA: TGTGCCTGGAGTGTAGCCCTTAACTATGGCTACACCTTC. It specifies CAWSVALNYGYTF.